This T cell receptor beta chain was captured by sequencing in a study of T cell responses to AZD1222 COVID-19 vaccine. The CDR3 loop spans 15 amino acids. V was trimmed by 6 bases and J by 0 bases, leaving 14 bases between them. The V gene's germline CDR1 is LNHDA and CDR2 SQIVND (reference sequence). This table comes from immunoSEQ multiplex PCR, and its TCRdb copy is limited to in-frame clones, with some not included. The sample comprises roughly 120,000 clones, approximately 85% of which are singletons, and around 4.4% rests with the top ten. V is TRBV19 and J is TRBJ1-2; maybe TRBD1 (6 bases). Source: peripheral blood, taken 28 days after the second AZD1222 dose. This TCR was sampled from an adult who received the AZD1222 COVID-19 vaccine. The CDR3 coding sequence is TGTGCCAGTAGCTCTTGGGACACCACTAACTATGGCTACACCTTC. Amino acids: CASSSWDTTNYGYTF.